This TCR beta chain appears in the sequencing data of a study of CD8+CD57+ T cells in acquired aplastic anemia. Using genomic DNA as the template, TCR beta VDJ and CDR3 profiling was carried out. TCRdb itself ran the reads through MiXCR, one entry per CDR3 protein. The data hold around 400,000 distinct CDR3 sequences, with 65% to 80% observed a single time. Sequencing input: sorted CD4+, CD8+, or CD8+CD57+ T cells (not recorded which) from PBMCs. The TCR was taken from a human donor in good health, serving as a control.

The CDR3 loop is CASSLRSGRDSPLHF. The CDR3 coding sequence is TGTGCCAGCAGCTTGAGATCCGGAAGGGATTCACCCCTCCACTTT. V and J are TRBV5-6 and TRBJ1-6; D uncertain. Germline CDR1 reads SGHDT; CDR2 reads YYEEEE. This CDR3 comprises 15 residues. V lost 1 base to trimming and J lost 8 bases, with 13 bases between them.